These T cell receptor beta chains were read from a single sample in a study of T cell responses to AZD1222 COVID-19 vaccine. The protocol was immunoSEQ multiplex PCR, while the TCRdb copy is restricted to in-frame clones and leaves out a portion. Among 110,000 to 150,000 clones listed, 70% to 90% were seen once. The sequencing here drew on peripheral blood, taken on day 0 of AZD1222 vaccination. All receptors come from an adult in good health. CDR3s include the opening cysteine and the closing phenylalanine or tryptophan. D genes are given only for firm matches. The size of a clone is reported for some rows only, either as once, few or many, or as a class for expanded clones.

. TRBD1 16 TRBJ2-5 TRBV19 CASSITGGLPQETQYF TGTGCCAGTAGTATAACAGGGGGCCTTCCCCAGGAGACCCAGTACTTC
. . 12 TRBJ1-5 TRBV19 CASSIVGQPQHF TGTGCCAGTAGTATAGTGGGGCAGCCCCAGCATTTT
. TRBD1 13 TRBJ1-2 TRBV27 CASSLWDRDGYTF TGTGCCAGCAGTTTGTGGGACAGGGACGGCTACACCTTC
. . 15 TRBJ1-4 TRBV10-2 CASSEKGATNEKLFF TGCGCCAGCAGTGAAAAGGGTGCAACTAATGAAAAACTGTTTTTT
. TRBD1 14 TRBJ1-1 TRBV7-2 CASSTQGSNTEAFF TGTGCCAGCAGCACACAGGGGTCGAACACTGAAGCTTTCTTT
. . 13 TRBJ2-5 TRBV24-1 CATMQAGQETQYF TGTGCCACCATGCAGGCAGGCCAAGAGACCCAGTACTTC
. TRBD1 16 TRBJ1-4 TRBV10-3 CATRRDRSATNEKLFF TGTGCCACGAGGAGGGACAGGTCTGCAACTAATGAAAAACTGTTTTTT
. TRBD1 13 TRBJ2-1 TRBV4-1 CASSGDTGTGGFF TGCGCCAGCAGCGGAGACACCGGGACAGGCGGGTTCTTC
. TRBD1 15 TRBJ1-6 TRBV5-1 CASSGGDREGSPLHF TGCGCCAGCAGCGGCGGGGACAGGGAGGGTTCACCCCTCCACTTT
. . 14 TRBJ1-1 TRBV3-1/TRBV3-2 CASSSSPSNTEAFF TGTGCCAGCAGCTCCAGTCCTTCGAACACTGAAGCTTTCTTT
. . 14 TRBJ2-7 TRBV24-1 CATKQGRDLYEQYF TGTGCCACCAAGCAGGGGCGGGACCTCTACGAGCAGTACTTC
. . 15 TRBJ1-5 TRBV30 CAWSNEGSRNQPQHF TGTGCCTGGAGCAACGAGGGGAGTAGGAATCAGCCCCAGCATTTT
. . 16 TRBJ2-2 TRBV28 CASRGGDYVNTGELFF TGTGCCAGCAGAGGGGGGGACTACGTGAACACCGGGGAGCTGTTTTTT
. . 14 TRBJ1-3 TRBV9 CASSVEALGNTIYF TGTGCCAGCAGCGTAGAGGCCCTGGGAAACACCATATATTTT
. TRBD1 13 TRBJ1-1 TRBV6-5 CASTTGQGPEAFF TGTGCCAGCACCACGGGACAGGGGCCTGAAGCTTTCTTT
. . 13 TRBJ2-5 TRBV11-3 CASSLAGVETQYF TGTGCCAGCAGCTTAGCAGGGGTAGAGACCCAGTACTTC
. . 16 TRBJ2-1 TRBV4-1 CASSQPTRAAANEQFF TGCGCCAGCAGCCAACCTACTAGGGCCGCCGCCAATGAGCAGTTCTTC
once TRBD1 18 TRBJ1-1 TRBV7-8 CASSFTGGIWGPDTEAFF TGTGCCAGCAGCTTCACAGGGGGCATTTGGGGTCCCGACACTGAAGCTTTCTTT
. TRBD2 17 TRBJ2-7 TRBV7-9 CASSSPLFAGGHYEQYF TGTGCCAGCAGCTCGCCCCTCTTCGCGGGAGGCCACTACGAGCAGTACTTC
. TRBD1 15 TRBJ1-2 TRBV7-8 CASSLGTASPFGYTF TGTGCCAGCAGCCTTGGGACAGCTTCCCCATTTGGCTACACCTTC
. . 14 TRBJ1-1 TRBV19 CASSIFGGNTEAFF TGTGCCAGTAGTATTTTTGGAGGTAACACTGAAGCTTTCTTT
. . 11 TRBJ2-5 TRBV3-1/TRBV3-2 CASSQAFNEYF TGTGCCAGCAGCCAAGCTTTTAATGAGTACTTC
once . 12 TRBJ1-2 TRBV10-3 CAISEGAGRYTF TGTGCCATCAGTGAAGGGGCAGGGAGGTACACCTTC
. . 12 TRBJ1-4 TRBV6-5 CASGFRNEKLFF TGTGCCAGCGGTTTTAGGAATGAAAAACTGTTTTTT